Listed here are 15 T cell receptor beta chains from one sample, sequenced in a study of T cells in women clearing cervical HPV infection. Method: immunoSEQ multiplex PCR; TCRdb's copy keeps in-frame clones and lacks some. This table lists fewer than 30,000 clones. The specimen sequenced was blood buffy coat. These receptors were taken from a woman aged 18 to 75 with a cervical HPV16 infection that either progressed to CIN3+ or cleared (not recorded which).

A remark on this clone: The read terminates 3 residues before the CDR3 end, so the remaining end is supplied by the germline J gene. The chain couples TRBV7-8 to TRBJ2-4; D is ambiguous. From germline, CDR1 is SGHVS and CDR2 FQNEAQ. CDR3 length equals 13 residues. The sequenced CDR3 bases are TGTGCCAGCAGTTCTGGCACTAACTATGGT. It yields the protein CASSSGTNYG. The complete CDR3 sequence is CASSSGTNYGQYF.

As to this clone: Read coverage stops 3 residues before the CDR3 terminus; the germline J gene supplies the remainder. The chain uses TRBV9 and TRBJ2-5; D may be TRBD1 (8 bases). The CDR3 extends over 14 amino acids. V dropped 1 base and J dropped 5 bases, with 12 bases sitting between them. Germline CDR1 and CDR2: SGDLS and YYNGEE. CDR3 DNA, as far as it was read: TGTGCCAGCAGCGTAACAGGGGGAGGGGAGACC. Translation: CASSVTGGGET. The CDR3 in full is CASSVTGGGETQYF.

Regarding this clone: The CDR3 end falls 3 residues outside the read, so it is completed with the germline J gene. This chain links TRBV20-1 with TRBJ1-4; 9 bases fit TRBD1. Germline loops: CDR1 DFQATT, CDR2 SNEGSKA (reference sequence). The length of the CDR3 is 15 residues. After removal of 5 bases from V and 7 bases from J, the junction contained 11 bases not matched to a gene. The sequenced part of the CDR3 DNA is TGCAGTGCTCCCCAAGACAGGGGGAGAGGTGAAAAA. Translating it yields CSAPQDRGRGEK. The complete CDR3 protein is CSAPQDRGRGEKLFF.

Here the CDR3 reads CASSLMTGGQTQYF. The sequenced part of the CDR3 DNA is TGTGCCAGCAGTCTCATGACAGGGGGGCAGACG. The chain links TRBV2 to TRBJ2-3; 9 nucleotides match TRBD1. The CDR3 end is not reached by the read, which stops 3 residues before it; the germline J gene fills it in. The length of the CDR3 is 14 residues. CDR1 is SNHLY, CDR2 FYNNEI, per germline.

Note on this clone: The CDR3 end lies 3 residues beyond the end of the read and is filled in from the germline J gene. The chain uses TRBV11-2 and TRBJ2-3; perhaps TRBD2 as D (7 bases). Germline V CDR1 and CDR2: SGHAT, FQNNGV. CDR3 length: 15 amino acids. This CDR3 reads CASSLGGGPKETQYF. CDR3 DNA (partial): TGTGCCAGCAGCTTAGGGGGGGGGCCAAAGGAGACG.

Regarding this clone: The CDR3 end falls 3 residues outside the read, so it is completed with the germline J gene. The rearrangement links TRBV24-1 to TRBJ2-2; D gene unclear. Germline V gene sequence: CDR1 KGHDR, CDR2 SFDVKD. The CDR3 is 11 residues long. Trimming took off 8 bases at V and 8 bases at J, with 8 bases between the two ends. This CDR3 reads CATTVSGELFF. CDR3 DNA (partial): TGTGCCACCACAGTGTCTGGGGAG.

With regard to this clone: The sequence runs out 3 residues before the end of the CDR3; the remainder is reconstructed from the germline J gene. The chain has TRBV11-3 and TRBJ2-5, with 9 bases aligning to TRBD1. The CDR3 is 14 amino acids. Trimming cost V 8 bases and J 5 bases; bases outside gene matches: 9. CDR1 SGHNT and CDR2 YENEEA come from the germline V gene. The CDR3 DNA, read in part, is TGTGCCAGCGAGGGGGACAGGGAGGAGGAGACC. Protein sequence: CASEGDREEET. The full CDR3 reads CASEGDREEETQYF.

Concerning this clone: The read is 3 residues too short to cover the CDR3 end, so that end is filled in from the germline J gene. The rearrangement uses TRBV4-1 and TRBJ1-2; D is possibly TRBD1 (5 bases). This CDR3 region has 14 residues. The V gene's germline CDR1 is MGHRA and CDR2 YSYEKL. V was pared by 1 base and J by 6 bases, with 12 bases between. Incomplete CDR3 DNA: TGCGCCAGCAGCCAAGTGGGGCAGGGTAATGGC. It specifies CASSQVGQGNG. The CDR3 reads in full as CASSQVGQGNGYTF.

CDR3 protein: CASSQIRGPDTQYF. The sequenced part of the CDR3 DNA is TGTGCCAGCAGCCAAATAAGGGGCCCAGATACG. The gene calls are TRBV4-2 and TRBJ2-3, with a weak D call TRBD1 (5 bases). The missing CDR3 end, 3 residues past where the read stops, is filled in from the germline J gene. V lost 2 bases to trimming and J lost 4 bases, with 10 bases between them. The CDR3 has 14 amino acids. Germline V CDR1 and CDR2: LGHNA, YNFKEQ.

In the case of this clone: The read falls 3 residues short of the CDR3 end, and the missing part is taken from the germline J gene. This chain uses TRBV7-9 with TRBJ1-2; possible D gene TRBD1, 5 bases. The germline CDR1 and CDR2 sequences are SEHNR and FQNEAQ (reference sequence). The V and J ends lost 7 bases and 3 bases respectively, with 15 bases between them. CDR3 length equals 14 residues. This CDR3 reads CASTRFPGDYGYTF. The CDR3 bases that were read are TGTGCCAGCACCCGTTTTCCGGGGGACTATGGC.

With respect to this clone: The read halts 3 residues ahead of the CDR3 end, with the missing end drawn from the germline J gene. The J gene is TRBJ1-2, the V gene TRBV10-3; D possibly corresponds to TRBD1 (6 bases). Looked up from germline, CDR1 is ENHRY and CDR2 is SYGVKD. Trimming took off 6 bases at V and 2 bases at J, with 13 bases between the two ends. CDR3 size: 14 residues. This CDR3 reads CAISAGQKNYGYTF. CDR3 DNA, as far as it was read: TGTGCCATCAGCGCTGGACAGAAAAACTATGGC.

Comment on this clone: The CDR3 goes on 3 residues after the read ends, and that part is filled in from the germline J gene. The chain employs TRBV6-2 or TRBV6-3 and TRBJ2-5; perhaps TRBD2 as D (7 bases). Germline V gene sequence: CDR1 MNHEY, CDR2 SVGEGT. Trimming shortened V by 2 bases and J by 5 bases, and 18 bases separated the two germline ends. CDR3 size: 16 residues. The sequenced part of the CDR3 DNA is TGTGCCAGCAGTTACGGGGGGGCTAGCGGTCAGGAGACC. Amino acids: CASSYGGASGQET. The whole CDR3 is CASSYGGASGQETQYF.

A note on this clone: The read halts 3 residues ahead of the CDR3 end, with the missing end drawn from the germline J gene. J is TRBJ2-3 and V is TRBV11-3; perhaps TRBD1 as D (5 bases). This CDR3 comprises 14 residues. Germline loops: CDR1 SGHNT, CDR2 YENEEA. V was clipped by 1 base and J by 3 bases, with 8 bases between them. CDR3: CASSLGQGTDTQYF. The CDR3 bases that were read are TGTGCCAGCAGCTTAGGTCAGGGAACAGATACG.

The chain's CDR3 is CASSGDYHTGELFF. Incomplete CDR3 DNA: TGTGCCAGCAGTGGGGACTACCACACCGGGGAG. The genes are TRBV6-4 and TRBJ2-2; 7 bases fit TRBD2. The CDR3 end lies 3 residues beyond the end of the read and is filled in from the germline J gene. V lost 4 bases and J lost 3; bases outside the gene matches: 2. The CDR3 sequence is 14 residues long. Looked up from germline, CDR1 is MRHNA and CDR2 is SNTAGT.

Worth noting for this clone: The missing CDR3 end, 3 residues past where the read stops, is filled in from the germline J gene. This rearrangement joins TRBV27 to TRBJ1-1; D possibly corresponds to TRBD1 (5 bases). There are 13 residues in the CDR3. Germline V gives CDR1 MNHEY, CDR2 SMNVEV (reference sequence). V gave up 6 bases and J gave up 4 bases, with 12 bases separating them. The part of the CDR3 DNA that was read is TGTGCCAGCAGGAGGGGATTAGGCACTGAA. This sequence encodes CASRRGLGTE. The whole CDR3 protein is CASRRGLGTEAFF.